The 30 T cell receptor beta chains below come from one sample, sequenced in a study of regulatory T cells in long-lasting Graves disease. Through Arm-PCR of CDR3 regions and iRepertoire HTBI primers, TCR beta libraries were built. TCRdb recomputed calls from the multiplex PCR reads with MiXCR, one row per CDR3 protein. The table lists 300,000 to 400,000 distinct CDR3 sequences, 16% of them singletons, with just under 30% in the top ten. As to time point: newly diagnosed GD, antithyroid drugs for less than 3 months. Scientists built the TCR library using RNA that was extracted from PBMCs. The same data also contributed to another study, on T cells in Graves' hyperthyroidism and ophthalmopathy.

Sequencing was performed on peripheral blood mononuclear cells (PBMCs), taken at new diagnosis, from a patient treated with antithyroid drugs. All receptors come from a man in his forties with Graves disease.

This clonotype was found many times. The rearrangement links TRBV18 to TRBJ1-2; 8 bases are shared with TRBD1. Germline CDR1 and CDR2: KGHSH and LQKENI. The trim removed 3 bases at V and 5 bases at J, leaving 8 bases unmatched. This CDR3 region has 15 residues. CDR3 amino acids: CASSPGQGSWYGYTF. CDR3 DNA sequence: TGTGCCAGCTCACCCGGACAGGGATCTTGGTATGGCTACACCTTC.

With respect to this clonotype: Given a much more abundant clone one base away, this may be a read error. The genes are TRBV5-5 and TRBJ2-5; D might be TRBD2 (7 bases). The length of the CDR3 is 15 residues. V was clipped by 3 bases and J by 9 bases, with 21 bases between them. Germline V gene data show CDR1 as SGHKS and CDR2 as YYEKEE (reference sequence). The CDR3 loop is CASSWGGRGRKAQYF. The CDR3 nucleotides read TGTGCCAGCAGCTGGGGGGGGCGCGGGCGGAAGGCCCAGTACTTC.

This clonotype came up many times. The rearrangement uses TRBV30 and TRBJ1-5; 10 nucleotides align to TRBD1. CDR3 length: 13 amino acids. The germline V gene has CDR1 GTSNPN and CDR2 SVGIG (reference sequence). The V and J ends lost 2 bases and 7 bases, in that order; junction bases with no gene match: 2. CDR3 residues: CAWSRDRGQPQHF. The DNA for the CDR3 is TGTGCCTGGAGTCGGGACAGGGGACAGCCCCAGCATTTT. The full variable domain, its missing parts supplied by reference TRBV30 and TRBJ1-5, is SQTIHQWPATLVQPVGSPLSLECTVEGTSNPNLYWYRQAAGRGLQLLFYSVGIGQISSEVPQNLSASRPQDRQFILSSKKLLLSDSGFYLCAWSRDRGQPQHFGDGTRLSIL.

This clonotype was recorded at least ten times. J is TRBJ2-3 and V is TRBV7-2; D is ambiguous. Germline CDR1 and CDR2: SGHTA and FQGNSA. V lost 2 bases to trimming and J lost 5 bases, with 8 bases between them. The CDR3 spans 13 residues. This CDR3 reads CASSLFPVDTQYF. CDR3 bases: TGTGCCAGCAGCTTATTCCCCGTAGATACGCAGTATTTT.

This clonotype was counted at least ten times. The gene calls are TRBV28 and TRBJ2-5; D unresolved. Germline V lookup: CDR1 MDHEN, CDR2 SYDVKM. This CDR3 comprises 15 residues. The V end was cut by 3 bases, the J end by 1 base, with 12 bases between. In nucleotides, the CDR3 is TGTGCCAGCAGTTTGGCGAGATGGAGCCAAGAGACCCAGTACTTC. This gives the protein CASSLARWSQETQYF.

To note about this clonotype: It differs at one base from a far larger clone, so likely a read error. The gene calls are TRBV7-9 and TRBJ2-3, with a weak D call TRBD2 (5 bases). CDR1 and CDR2 (germline): SEHNR, FQNEAQ (reference sequence). V lost 6 bases and J 3 bases, leaving 10 bases between the germline ends. The CDR3 runs to 13 residues. In DNA form, the CDR3 reads TGTGCCAGCAGTGAACTAGATACAGATACGCAGTATTTT. Translating gives CASSELDTDTQYF.

This clonotype was counted at least ten times. The rearrangement joins TRBV2 to TRBJ1-4; D might be TRBD1 (5 bases). The CDR3 covers 14 residues. CDR1 SNHLY and CDR2 FYNNEI come from the germline V gene. V was pared by 6 bases and J by 5 bases, with 13 bases between. CDR3 loop: CASSADSANEKLFF. The CDR3 nucleotides read TGTGCCAGCAGCGCCGACAGTGCCAATGAAAAACTGTTTTTT.

The chain has TRBV9 and TRBJ2-3; 12 bases fit TRBD2. The CDR3 runs 20 residues. The germline gives CDR1 SGDLS, CDR2 YYNGEE. The junction had 20 bases not matched to a gene; V was cut back by 4 bases and J by 5 bases. Written as DNA, the CDR3 is TGTGCCAGCAGCCGCCAGACTAGCGGGGGTTTAATCCCCGGTCTAGATACGCAGTATTTT. It translates to CASSRQTSGGLIPGLDTQYF.

This clonotype was picked up many times. The V and J genes are TRBV18 and TRBJ2-1, with 8 bases identical to TRBD1. The V and J ends lost 6 bases and 1 base, in that order; junction bases with no gene match: 5. The germline V gene has CDR1 KGHSH and CDR2 LQKENI. The CDR3 has 15 amino acids. The CDR3 bases are TGTGCCAGCTCGCAAGGACAGGGATCCTACAATGAGCAGTTCTTC. This gives the protein CASSQGQGSYNEQFF.

This clonotype was seen many times. This chain uses TRBV4-1 with TRBJ2-3, with 11 bases lining up with TRBD2. CDR1 is MGHRA and CDR2 is YSYEKL in the germline V gene. The CDR3 length is 16 residues. Trimming took 4 bases from V and 7 from J; bases not matched to a gene: 10. The CDR3 region has the DNA TGCGCCAGCAGCCTCCTACTAGCGGGGGAACGGAATACGCAGTATTTT. Translation: CASSLLLAGERNTQYF.

Ten or more counts support this clonotype. The J gene is TRBJ2-7, the V gene TRBV7-2, with D tentatively TRBD2 (6 bases). The germline V gene encodes CDR1 SGHTA and CDR2 FQGNSA. The germline V and J ends were trimmed by 0 bases and 0 bases, with 9 bases remaining between them. CDR3 length equals 15 residues. In DNA, the CDR3 is TGTGCCAGCAGCTTAGCTTCTAGCGACTCCTACGAGCAGTACTTC. This codes for CASSLASSDSYEQYF.

The chain uses TRBV20-1 and TRBJ2-7; D uncertain. Deletions cut 5 bases from V and 3 bases from J, with 17 bases between. Germline-derived CDR1 and CDR2 are DFQATT and SNEGSKA (reference sequence). This CDR3 region has 14 residues. CDR3 DNA: TGCAGTGCTCATCACGGGCCAGGAATCTACGAGCAGTACTTC. It encodes CSAHHGPGIYEQYF.

This clonotype was found many times. The chain uses TRBV28 and TRBJ1-1, with D possibly TRBD1 on 6 matching bases. The CDR3 totals 14 residues. Germline CDR1 is MDHEN and CDR2 is SYDVKM. V gave up 6 bases and J gave up 4 bases, with 15 bases separating them. The CDR3 loop is CASSQPGASTEAFF. CDR3 bases: TGTGCCAGCAGCCAGCCGGGGGCGAGCACTGAAGCTTTCTTT. The variable domain in full, with the rest retrieved from reference TRBV28 and TRBJ1-1, is DVKVTQSSRYLVKRTGEKVFLECVQDMDHENMFWYRQDPGLGLRLIYFSYDVKMKEKGDIPEGYSVSREKKERFSLILESASTNQTSMYLCASSQPGASTEAFFGQGTRLTVV.

This clonotype was observed many times. V is TRBV7-2 and J is TRBJ2-7, with 11 bases identical to TRBD2. This CDR3 has 14 residues. V shed 5 bases, J shed 5 bases, and the junction held 5 bases outside the gene matches. The germline gives CDR1 SGHTA, CDR2 FQGNSA. The CDR3: CASSSTSGGHEQYF. The CDR3 region has the DNA TGTGCCAGCAGCAGTACTAGCGGGGGCCACGAGCAGTACTTC.

On this clonotype: This may come from a read error, since a much larger clone is one base off. The V gene is TRBV24-1, the J gene TRBJ2-2, with 11 bases matching TRBD1. Germline-derived CDR1 and CDR2 are KGHDR and SFDVKD. Trimming removed 4 bases from V and 5 bases from J; junction bases left unmatched: 8. This CDR3 comprises 17 residues. This CDR3 is CATSDPAGTGGTGELFF. CDR3 nucleotides: TGTGCCACCAGTGACCCCGCCGGGACAGGGGGAACCGGGGAGCTGTTTTTT.

This clonotype was seen ten or more times. The rearrangement uses TRBV7-2 and TRBJ1-4; the match to TRBD1 covers 8 bases. This CDR3 has 16 residues. Germline assignment: CDR1 SGHTA and CDR2 FQGNSA. V dropped 1 base and J dropped 7; count of bases not matched to a gene: 8. CDR3 residues: CASSLGWTGPGEKLFF. The CDR3 DNA reads TGTGCCAGCAGCTTAGGGTGGACAGGGCCGGGTGAAAAACTGTTTTTT.

This clonotype appeared many times. V is TRBV5-1 and J is TRBJ1-1, with a tentative D call TRBD1 (6 bases). Trimming shortened V by 5 bases and J by 0 bases, and 14 bases separated the two germline ends. The germline gives CDR1 SGHRS, CDR2 YFSETQ. CDR3 length: 15 residues. DNA for the CDR3: TGCGCCAGCAGTCAAGGGGGATACATGAACACTGAAGCTTTCTTT. This codes for CASSQGGYMNTEAFF.

This clonotype was counted at least ten times. This chain uses TRBV2 with TRBJ2-3; 8 nucleotides match TRBD2. The CDR3 is made up of 14 amino acids. V dropped 6 bases and J dropped 3; count of bases not matched to a gene: 5. Germline values: CDR1 SNHLY, CDR2 FYNNEI. CDR3 nucleotide sequence: TGTGCCAGCAGACAGGGCGGGGGGACAGATACGCAGTATTTT. Amino acid sequence: CASRQGGGTDTQYF.

The genes are TRBV18 and TRBJ2-2, with a tentative D call TRBD2 (6 bases). Germline CDR1 is KGHSH and CDR2 is LQKENI. V lost 4 bases, J lost 2 bases, and 14 bases lay in between. The CDR3 is 16 residues long. This chain's CDR3 is CASSRETSPNTGELFF. The CDR3 nucleotides read TGTGCCAGCTCACGGGAAACTAGCCCAAACACCGGGGAGCTGTTTTTT.

This clonotype was observed a few times. The chain uses TRBV18 and TRBJ2-2; D remains unclear. The germline V gene encodes CDR1 KGHSH and CDR2 LQKENI. The V end lost 4 bases, the J end lost 6 bases, and 9 bases lay between the germline ends. CDR3 size: 13 residues. CDR3 region: CASSQKRAGELFF. CDR3 DNA: TGTGCCAGCTCACAGAAACGCGCCGGGGAGCTGTTTTTT.

In its sample, this clonotype was seen a few times. The chain couples TRBV14 to TRBJ2-5; TRBD1 agrees at 9 bases. Trimming at V came to 9 bases and at J to 5 bases, leaving 7 bases not matched to a gene. The germline CDR1 and CDR2 sequences are SGHDN and FVKESK. The CDR3 contains 13 residues. CDR3 DNA: TGTGCCAGTGACCGCGGACAGGGGGAGACCCAGTACTTC. It encodes CASDRGQGETQYF.

This clonotype was detected a few times. The rearrangement joins TRBV25-1 to TRBJ1-1; D perhaps matches TRBD1 (6 bases). V dropped 3 bases and J dropped 3 bases, with 14 bases sitting between them. The CDR3 loop spans 15 amino acids. Per the germline V gene, CDR1 is MGHDK and CDR2 is SYGVNS. The CDR3 loop is CASSDPQGLDTEAFF. The CDR3 DNA sequence: TGTGCCAGCAGTGATCCACAGGGACTGGACACTGAAGCTTTCTTT.

This clonotype was observed a handful of times. V is TRBV4-1 and J is TRBJ1-2; 8 bases line up with TRBD1. CDR1 is MGHRA and CDR2 is YSYEKL in the germline V gene. CDR3 length: 14 amino acids. Germline trimming cut 2 bases from V and 7 bases from J; bases unmatched to any gene: 6. In DNA, the CDR3 is TGCGCCAGCAGCCAAAGACAGGGGAAGCGTGGCTACACCTTC. Its protein is CASSQRQGKRGYTF.

Comments on this clonotype: This could be a read error, since a much larger clone is one nucleotide away. The chain joins TRBV5-5 to TRBJ2-3, with 12 bases that match TRBD2. Germline V gives CDR1 SGHKS, CDR2 YYEKEE (reference sequence). The length of the CDR3 is 16 residues. The CDR3 DNA reads as TGTGCCAGCAGCTTGGGGACTAGCGGGACGGTAGATATGCAGTATTTT. As protein: CASSLGTSGTVDMQYF.

This clonotype was picked up many times. The chain couples TRBV30 to TRBJ2-3; 8 bases map to TRBD1. The CDR3 runs to 15 residues. V was pared by 4 bases and J by 3 bases, with 9 bases of the junction left unmatched. Germline V lookup: CDR1 GTSNPN, CDR2 SVGIG (reference sequence). The CDR3 nucleotides read TGTGCCTGGAATGGCAGGGGGCGCGGGACAGATACGCAGTATTTT. The encoded protein is CAWNGRGRGTDTQYF.

This clonotype has at least ten counts. The V gene is TRBV30, the J gene TRBJ1-5, with no clear D. CDR1 GTSNPN and CDR2 SVGIG come from the germline V gene (reference sequence). CDR3 size: 14 residues. V was trimmed by 2 bases and J by 3 bases, leaving 11 bases between them. CDR3: CAWSKTANNQPQHF. CDR3 DNA: TGTGCCTGGAGTAAGACCGCAAACAATCAGCCCCAGCATTTT.

The CDR3 DNA reads TGTGCCAGCTTAAAACTAGCGGGGGACAATGAGCAGTTCTTC. It is translated as CASLKLAGDNEQFF. The gene calls are TRBV4-2 and TRBJ2-1; TRBD2 aligns across 11 bases. This CDR3 is 14 amino acids long. V gave up 8 bases and J gave up 5 bases; unmatched junction bases: 5. Germline V CDR1 and CDR2: LGHNA, YNFKEQ.

The rearrangement joins TRBV28 to TRBJ2-5; the match to TRBD2 covers 10 bases. The CDR3 covers 15 residues. Germline V gene sequence: CDR1 MDHEN, CDR2 SYDVKM. V lost 5 bases to trimming and J lost 5 bases; unmatched junction nucleotides: 8. The CDR3 DNA is TGTGCCAGCAGTGCCCCGGGACTAGCGATGGAGACCCAGTACTTC. Amino acids: CASSAPGLAMETQYF.

There are many counts of this clonotype. This chain uses TRBV6-2 or TRBV6-3 with TRBJ1-5; D is unresolved. This CDR3 region has 14 residues. The ends were cut back, 2 bases at V and 6 bases at J, with 11 bases in the middle. Germline values: CDR1 MNHEY, CDR2 SVGEGT. The CDR3 DNA is TGTGCCAGCAGTTACATAAGGTTTCGTCAGCCCCAGCATTTT. Translating it yields CASSYIRFRQPQHF.

The CDR3 DNA is TGTGCCAGCAGCCAAGAACTAGCGAGGCCCGAGGGGGAGACCCAGTACTTC. Its protein is CASSQELARPEGETQYF. V usage is TRBV12-3 or TRBV12-4 and J usage is TRBJ2-5, with TRBD2 identical over 7 bases. The J segment lost 5 bases and the V segment lost 6 bases, leaving 18 bases of the junction unmatched. The CDR3 runs to 17 residues.